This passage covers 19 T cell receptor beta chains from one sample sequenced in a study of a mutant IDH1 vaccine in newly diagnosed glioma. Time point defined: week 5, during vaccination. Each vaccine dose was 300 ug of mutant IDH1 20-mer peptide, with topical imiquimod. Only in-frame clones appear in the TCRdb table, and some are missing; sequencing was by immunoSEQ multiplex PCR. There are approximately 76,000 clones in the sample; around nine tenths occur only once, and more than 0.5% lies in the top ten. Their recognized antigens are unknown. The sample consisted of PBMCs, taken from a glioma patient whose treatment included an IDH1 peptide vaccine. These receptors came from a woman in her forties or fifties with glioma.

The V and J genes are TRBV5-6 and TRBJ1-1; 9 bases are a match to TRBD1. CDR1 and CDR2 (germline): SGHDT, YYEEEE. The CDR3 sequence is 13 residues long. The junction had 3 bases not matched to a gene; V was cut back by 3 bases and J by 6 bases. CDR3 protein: CASSSGTGSEAFF. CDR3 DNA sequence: TGTGCCAGCAGCTCCGGGACAGGGTCTGAAGCTTTCTTT.

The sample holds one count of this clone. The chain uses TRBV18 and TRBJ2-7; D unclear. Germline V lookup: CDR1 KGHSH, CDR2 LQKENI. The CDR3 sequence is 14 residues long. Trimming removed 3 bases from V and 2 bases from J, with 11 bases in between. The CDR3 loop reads CASSPGTRTYEQYF. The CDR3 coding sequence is TGTGCCAGCTCACCCGGAACCCGTACCTACGAGCAGTACTTC. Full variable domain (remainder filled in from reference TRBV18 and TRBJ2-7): NAGVMQNPRHLVRRRGQEARLRCSPMKGHSHVYWYRQLPEEGLKFMVYLQKENIIDESGMPKERFSAEFPKEGPSILRIQQVVRGDSAAYFCASSPGTRTYEQYFGPGTRLTVT.

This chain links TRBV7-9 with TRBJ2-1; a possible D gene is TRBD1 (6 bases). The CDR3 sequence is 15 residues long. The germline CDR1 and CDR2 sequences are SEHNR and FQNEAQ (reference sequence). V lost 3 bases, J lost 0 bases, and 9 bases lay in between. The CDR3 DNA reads TGTGCCAGCAGCTTGTACAGGGACTCCTACAATGAGCAGTTCTTC. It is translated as CASSLYRDSYNEQFF.

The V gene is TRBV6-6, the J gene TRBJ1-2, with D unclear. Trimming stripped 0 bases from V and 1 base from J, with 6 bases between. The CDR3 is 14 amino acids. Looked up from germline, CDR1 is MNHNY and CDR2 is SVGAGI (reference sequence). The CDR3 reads CASSYSSDNYGYTF. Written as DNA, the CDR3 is TGTGCCAGCAGTTACTCCTCAGATAACTATGGCTACACCTTC.

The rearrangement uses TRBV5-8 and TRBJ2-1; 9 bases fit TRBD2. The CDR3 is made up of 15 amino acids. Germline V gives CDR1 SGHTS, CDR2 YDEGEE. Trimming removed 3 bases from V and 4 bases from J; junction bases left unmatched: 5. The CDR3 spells CASSYSGSEYNEQFF. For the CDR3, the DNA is TGTGCCAGCAGCTATAGCGGGAGTGAATACAATGAGCAGTTCTTC.

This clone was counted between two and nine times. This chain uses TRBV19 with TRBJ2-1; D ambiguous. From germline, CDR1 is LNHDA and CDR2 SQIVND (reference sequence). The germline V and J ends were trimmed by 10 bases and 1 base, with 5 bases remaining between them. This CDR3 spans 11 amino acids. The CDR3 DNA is TGTGCCACCGTATCCTACAATGAGCAGTTCTTC. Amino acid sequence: CATVSYNEQFF.

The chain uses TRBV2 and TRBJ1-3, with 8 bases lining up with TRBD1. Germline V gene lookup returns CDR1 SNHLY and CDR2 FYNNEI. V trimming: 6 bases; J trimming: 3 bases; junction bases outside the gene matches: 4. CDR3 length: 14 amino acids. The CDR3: CASRGTGGGNTIYF. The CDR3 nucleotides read TGTGCCAGCAGGGGAACAGGGGGTGGAAACACCATATATTTT.

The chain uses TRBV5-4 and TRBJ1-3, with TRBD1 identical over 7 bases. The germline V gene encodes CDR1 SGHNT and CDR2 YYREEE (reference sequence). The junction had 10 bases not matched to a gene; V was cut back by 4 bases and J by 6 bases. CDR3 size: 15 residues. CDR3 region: CASSLGGTGENTIYF. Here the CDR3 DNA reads TGTGCCAGCAGCCTGGGGGGCACAGGGGAAAACACCATATATTTT.

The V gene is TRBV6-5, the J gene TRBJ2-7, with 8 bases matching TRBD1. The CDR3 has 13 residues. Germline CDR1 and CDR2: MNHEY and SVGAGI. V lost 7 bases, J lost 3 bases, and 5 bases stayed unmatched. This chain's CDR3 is CASTGGRGYEQYF. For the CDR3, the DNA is TGTGCCAGCACAGGGGGCCGGGGCTACGAGCAGTACTTC.

The CDR3 DNA reads as TGTGCCAGCAGCTTTTGGACCGGGAGGCCCTACGAGCAGTACTTC. This sequence encodes CASSFWTGRPYEQYF. The V call is TRBV5-6, the J call TRBJ2-7, with 7 positions matching TRBD2. Looked up from germline, CDR1 is SGHDT and CDR2 is YYEEEE. The CDR3 has 15 amino acids. V trimming: 2 bases; J trimming: 2 bases; junction bases outside the gene matches: 7. The full variable domain, completed using reference TRBV5-6 and TRBJ2-7, is DAGVTQSPTHLIKTRGQQVTLRCSPKSGHDTVSWYQQALGQGPQFIFQYYEEEERQRGNFPDRFSGHQFPNYSSELNVNALLLGDSALYLCASSFWTGRPYEQYFGPGTRLTVT.

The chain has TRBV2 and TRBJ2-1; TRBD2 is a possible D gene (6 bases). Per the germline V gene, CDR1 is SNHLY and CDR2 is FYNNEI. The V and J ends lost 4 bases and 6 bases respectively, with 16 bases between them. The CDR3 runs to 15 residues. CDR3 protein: CASSASELPFNEQFF. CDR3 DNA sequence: TGTGCCAGCAGTGCTAGCGAATTACCCTTCAATGAGCAGTTCTTC.

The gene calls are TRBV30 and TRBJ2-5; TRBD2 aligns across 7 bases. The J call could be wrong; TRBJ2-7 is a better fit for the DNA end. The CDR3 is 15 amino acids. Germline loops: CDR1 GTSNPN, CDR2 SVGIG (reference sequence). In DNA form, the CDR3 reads TGTGCCTGGAGTCTAACACTAGCGTCGACCTACGAGCAGTACTTC. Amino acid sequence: CAWSLTLASTYEQYF.

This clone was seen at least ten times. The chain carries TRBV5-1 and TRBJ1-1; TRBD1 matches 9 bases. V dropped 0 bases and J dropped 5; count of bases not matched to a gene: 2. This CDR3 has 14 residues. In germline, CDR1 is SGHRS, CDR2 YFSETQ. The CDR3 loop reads CASSLGDRATEAFF. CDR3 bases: TGCGCCAGCAGCTTGGGGGACAGGGCGACTGAAGCTTTCTTT.

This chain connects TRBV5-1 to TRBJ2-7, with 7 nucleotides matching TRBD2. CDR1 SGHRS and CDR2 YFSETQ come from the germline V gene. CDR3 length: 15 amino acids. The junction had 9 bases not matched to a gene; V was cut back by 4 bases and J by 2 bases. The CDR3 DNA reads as TGCGCCAGCAGCCCCGGACTAGATGATCCCTACGAGCAGTACTTC. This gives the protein CASSPGLDDPYEQYF.

The CDR3 region is CRLAGGRTGELFF. The DNA for the CDR3 is TGCAGGTTAGCGGGAGGGCGGACCGGGGAGCTGTTTTTT. V usage is TRBV29-1 and J usage is TRBJ2-2; TRBD2 matches at 11 bases. CDR3 length: 13 amino acids. Germline V gives CDR1 SQVTM, CDR2 ANQGSEA.

CDR3 residues: CATSRDKLSRLWEANVLTF. Here the CDR3 DNA reads TGTGCCACCAGCAGAGATAAGTTGAGTCGACTCTGGGAGGCCAACGTCCTGACTTTC. This chain links TRBV15 with TRBJ2-6; D remains ambiguous. The CDR3 covers 19 residues. V shed 0 bases and J shed 6 bases, with 21 bases lying between them. CDR1 and CDR2 from the germline V gene are LNHNV and YYDKDF (reference sequence).

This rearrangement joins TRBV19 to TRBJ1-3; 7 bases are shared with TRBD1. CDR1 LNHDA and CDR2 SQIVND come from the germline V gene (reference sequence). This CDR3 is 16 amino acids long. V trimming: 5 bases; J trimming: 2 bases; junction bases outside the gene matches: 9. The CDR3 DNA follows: TGTGCCAGTAGTGCCGCGTACAGGGGAACTGGAAACACCATATATTTT. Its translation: CASSAAYRGTGNTIYF.

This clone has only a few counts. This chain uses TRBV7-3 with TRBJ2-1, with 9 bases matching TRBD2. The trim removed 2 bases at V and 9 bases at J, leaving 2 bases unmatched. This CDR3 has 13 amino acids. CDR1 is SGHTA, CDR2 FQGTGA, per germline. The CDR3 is CASSLGGRAEQFF. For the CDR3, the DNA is TGTGCCAGCAGCTTAGGCGGGAGGGCTGAGCAGTTCTTC.

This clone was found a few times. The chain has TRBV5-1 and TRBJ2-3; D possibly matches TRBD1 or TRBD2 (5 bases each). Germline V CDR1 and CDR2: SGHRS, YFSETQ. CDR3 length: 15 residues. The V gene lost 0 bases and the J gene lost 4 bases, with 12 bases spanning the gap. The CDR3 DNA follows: TGCGCCAGCAGCTTGGTGGGGGATTCGGCAGATACGCAGTATTTT. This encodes CASSLVGDSADTQYF. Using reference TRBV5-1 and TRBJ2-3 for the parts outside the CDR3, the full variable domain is KAGVTQTPRYLIKTRGQQVTLSCSPISGHRSVSWYQQTPGQGLQFLFEYFSETQRNKGNFPGRFSGRQFSNSRSEMNVSTLELGDSALYLCASSLVGDSADTQYFGPGTRLTVL.